The rows below give T cell receptor beta chains drawn from one sample of a study of chemoradiotherapy in HPV16-positive cancers. Clones were sequenced by immunoSEQ multiplex PCR, and TCRdb holds only the in-frame ones, with some missing. The data hold about 35,000 clones, with around 92% observed a single time. Sequencing used blood, obtained from a patient who underwent chemoradiotherapy. Every receptor here comes from a human donor with HPV-associated anogenital cancer. Both conserved end residues are part of each CDR3. The order of the fields is D gene, CDR3 length, V gene, J gene, clone size, CDR3 DNA, CDR3 protein. The D gene is left open where the match is weak. Rows give clone size only sometimes, using once, few, many, or a class for an expanded clone.

D gene: TRBD1
CDR3 length: 17
V gene: TRBV28
J gene: TRBJ1-6
clone size: .
CDR3 DNA: TGTGCCAGCAGTTTACCCAGCTGGGGACAGGGAGATTCACCCCTCCACTTT
CDR3 protein: CASSLPSWGQGDSPLHF

D gene: .
CDR3 length: 15
V gene: TRBV15
J gene: TRBJ1-5
clone size: .
CDR3 DNA: TGTGCCACCAGCAGAGGAAATATTCCTAATCAGCCCCAGCATTTT
CDR3 protein: CATSRGNIPNQPQHF

D gene: .
CDR3 length: 13
V gene: TRBV7-7
J gene: TRBJ2-1
clone size: .
CDR3 DNA: TGTGCCAGCAGCTTAGCGAACGGGAATGAGCAGTTCTTC
CDR3 protein: CASSLANGNEQFF

D gene: TRBD1
CDR3 length: 15
V gene: TRBV6-4
J gene: TRBJ2-1
clone size: .
CDR3 DNA: TGTGCCAGCAGTGAACAGGGGGACTCCTACAATGAGCAGTTCTTC
CDR3 protein: CASSEQGDSYNEQFF

D gene: .
CDR3 length: 14
V gene: TRBV5-1
J gene: TRBJ1-1
clone size: .
CDR3 DNA: TGCGCCAGCAGCTTAGGGCGGACGGTTGCTGAAGCTTTCTTT
CDR3 protein: CASSLGRTVAEAFF

D gene: .
CDR3 length: 17
V gene: TRBV12-2
J gene: TRBJ2-3
clone size: .
CDR3 DNA: TGTGCAAGTCGCCTACCGACTAGCGGGGCTAGCACAGATACGCAGTATTTT
CDR3 protein: CASRLPTSGASTDTQYF

D gene: TRBD2
CDR3 length: 16
V gene: TRBV4-2
J gene: TRBJ2-5
clone size: .
CDR3 DNA: TGTGCCAGCAGCCAAGATAAAACTAGCGGTCAAGAGACCCAGTACTTC
CDR3 protein: CASSQDKTSGQETQYF

D gene: .
CDR3 length: 15
V gene: TRBV30
J gene: TRBJ2-4
clone size: .
CDR3 DNA: TGTGCCTGGAATTCGGGGGACCCAGTGAAAAACATTCAGTACTTC
CDR3 protein: CAWNSGDPVKNIQYF

D gene: TRBD2
CDR3 length: 14
V gene: TRBV5-1
J gene: TRBJ2-5
clone size: .
CDR3 DNA: TGCGCCAGCCAAGCGGGGGGGCTTCAAGAGACCCAGTACTTC
CDR3 protein: CASQAGGLQETQYF

D gene: .
CDR3 length: 11
V gene: TRBV20-1
J gene: TRBJ2-5
clone size: .
CDR3 DNA: TGCAGTGCCAGCGGCCAAGAGACCCAGTACTTC
CDR3 protein: CSASGQETQYF

D gene: TRBD2
CDR3 length: 17
V gene: TRBV5-4
J gene: TRBJ2-2
clone size: .
CDR3 DNA: TGTGCCAGCAGCCAGGATGCCCAGCGGGGGTACACCGGGGAGCTGTTTTTT
CDR3 protein: CASSQDAQRGYTGELFF

D gene: .
CDR3 length: 19
V gene: TRBV15
J gene: TRBJ2-3
clone size: .
CDR3 DNA: TGTGCCACCAGCTCACGAGGGTGGGCAGGGATAAACAGCACAGATACGCAGTATTTT
CDR3 protein: CATSSRGWAGINSTDTQYF

D gene: TRBD1
CDR3 length: 14
V gene: TRBV5-1
J gene: TRBJ2-7
clone size: .
CDR3 DNA: TGCGCCAGCAGCTTGGACAGGGGATACTACGAGCAGTACTTC
CDR3 protein: CASSLDRGYYEQYF

D gene: TRBD1
CDR3 length: 14
V gene: TRBV4-1
J gene: TRBJ1-5
clone size: large
CDR3 DNA: TGCGCCAGCAGCCAAGAGACAGGGATTTGGGCCCAGCATTTT
CDR3 protein: CASSQETGIWAQHF

D gene: .
CDR3 length: 11
V gene: TRBV20-1
J gene: TRBJ2-3
clone size: .
CDR3 DNA: TGCAGTGCCACGCCTACAGATACGCAGTATTTT
CDR3 protein: CSATPTDTQYF

D gene: .
CDR3 length: 16
V gene: TRBV7-9
J gene: TRBJ1-1
clone size: .
CDR3 DNA: TGTGCCAGCAGCTTAGCGTTGGCAGGGAGAAGAACTGAAGCTTTCTTT
CDR3 protein: CASSLALAGRRTEAFF

D gene: TRBD1
CDR3 length: 14
V gene: TRBV5-4
J gene: TRBJ2-7
clone size: .
CDR3 DNA: TGTGCCAGCAGCTTTTGGGACAGGGTAAACGAGCAGTACTTC
CDR3 protein: CASSFWDRVNEQYF

D gene: .
CDR3 length: 13
V gene: TRBV7-9
J gene: TRBJ2-7
clone size: .
CDR3 DNA: TGTGCCAGCAGCTCCCAGGGGTTCTACGAGCAGTACTTC
CDR3 protein: CASSSQGFYEQYF

D gene: TRBD2
CDR3 length: 14
V gene: TRBV7-9
J gene: TRBJ2-5
clone size: .
CDR3 DNA: TGTGCCAGCAACTCCGGGGGGGCCGGAGAGACCCAGTACTTC
CDR3 protein: CASNSGGAGETQYF

D gene: .
CDR3 length: 13
V gene: TRBV9
J gene: TRBJ1-1
clone size: .
CDR3 DNA: TGTGCCAGCACAACCGGGACCTCCAGGGAAGCTTTCTTT
CDR3 protein: CASTTGTSREAFF

D gene: .
CDR3 length: 16
V gene: TRBV9
J gene: TRBJ2-2
clone size: few
CDR3 DNA: TGTGCCAGCAGCGTAGACGCTAGCCCAAACACCGGGGAGCTGTTTTTT
CDR3 protein: CASSVDASPNTGELFF

D gene: .
CDR3 length: 13
V gene: TRBV19
J gene: TRBJ1-1
clone size: .
CDR3 DNA: TGTGCCAGTAGTATCATCCATGCCACTGAAGCTTTCTTT
CDR3 protein: CASSIIHATEAFF